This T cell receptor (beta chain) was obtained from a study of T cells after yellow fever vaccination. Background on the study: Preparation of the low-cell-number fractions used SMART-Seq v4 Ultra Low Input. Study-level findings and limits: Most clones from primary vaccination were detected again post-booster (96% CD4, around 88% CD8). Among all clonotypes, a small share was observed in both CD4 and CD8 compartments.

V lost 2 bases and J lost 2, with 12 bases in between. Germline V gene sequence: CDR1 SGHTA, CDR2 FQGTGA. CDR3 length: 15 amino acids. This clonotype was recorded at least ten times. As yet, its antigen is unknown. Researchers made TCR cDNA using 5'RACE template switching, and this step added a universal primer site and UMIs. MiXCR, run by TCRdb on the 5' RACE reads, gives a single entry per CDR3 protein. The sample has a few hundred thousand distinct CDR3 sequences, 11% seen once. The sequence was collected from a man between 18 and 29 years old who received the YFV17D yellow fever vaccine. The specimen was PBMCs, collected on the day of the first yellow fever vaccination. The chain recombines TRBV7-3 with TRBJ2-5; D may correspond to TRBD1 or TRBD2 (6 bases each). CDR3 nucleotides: TGTGCCAGCAGCTTATGGCAGGGGAGGCAAGAGACCCAGTACTTC. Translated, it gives CASSLWQGRQETQYF.